This TCR beta chain was sequenced for a study of regulatory T cells in long-lasting Graves disease. As to time point: newly diagnosed GD, antithyroid drugs for less than 3 months. Following extraction of RNA from PBMCs, that RNA was used to make the TCR library. Losses at the gene ends were 4 bases for V and 2 bases for J; bases not matched to a gene: 8. Per germline, CDR1 SGHDT and CDR2 YYEEEE. The CDR3 consists of 16 residues. Investigators prepared the TCR beta libraries by applying iRepertoire HTBI primers and Arm-PCR of CDR3 regions. One entry per CDR3 protein results from TCRdb running MiXCR on the multiplex PCR reads. The sample holds about 520,000 distinct CDR3 sequences, 12% seen once. This clonotype was seen more than once but under ten times. These records were also assigned to another study, of T cells in Graves' hyperthyroidism and ophthalmopathy.

This rearrangement joins TRBV5-6 to TRBJ2-7, with 11 nucleotides matching TRBD2. Sequenced material: peripheral blood mononuclear cells (PBMCs), taken at new diagnosis, from a patient treated with antithyroid drugs. This clonotype was obtained from a woman aged 25-40 years with Graves disease. CDR3 in DNA: TGTGCCAGCAGCATCACCGGGACTAGCGGTACCTACGAGCAGTACTTC. This encodes CASSITGTSGTYEQYF.